This T cell receptor (beta chain) was found in a study of blood T cell repertoires in COVID-19. The protocol was immunoSEQ multiplex PCR, while the TCRdb copy is restricted to in-frame clones and leaves out a portion. Here the sample spans a few hundred thousand clones, about 83% being singletons. This clone was counted only a few times. Germline assignment: CDR1 SGHRS and CDR2 YFSETQ. V lost 1 base and J lost 4; bases outside the gene matches: 13. CDR3 length equals 18 residues. The chain is built from TRBV5-1 and TRBJ2-1; TRBD2 matches at 8 bases. Sequencing was carried out using PBMCs or T cells enriched from blood (not recorded which). The receptor comes from a woman in her forties or fifties who had recovered from COVID-19. In DNA, the CDR3 is TGCGCCAGCAGCTTGTCCCACCTCGGCGGGGGGCAATACAATGAGCAGTTCTTC. This sequence encodes CASSLSHLGGGQYNEQFF. The full variable domain, completed using reference TRBV5-1 and TRBJ2-1, is KAGVTQTPRYLIKTRGQQVTLSCSPISGHRSVSWYQQTPGQGLQFLFEYFSETQRNKGNFPGRFSGRQFSNSRSEMNVSTLELGDSALYLCASSLSHLGGGQYNEQFFGPGTRLTVL.